Below, 3 T cell receptor beta chains from the same sample are listed, as sequenced in a study of TIL therapy for anti-PD-1-resistant metastatic lung cancer. The immunoSEQ assay was v3. Clones were read by immunoSEQ multiplex PCR, and TCRdb kept only the in-frame ones, dropping some. The repertoire consists of around 45,000 clones, with 65% to 80% occurring once and the leading ten covering about 6%. Specified time point: pre-treatment sample, taken before nivolumab and TIL therapy. Pleural nodules or supraclavicular lymph nodes made up most of the excised metastases sampled. The source was tumor tissue, collected at baseline. These receptors came from a person between 25 and 79 years old with non-small cell lung cancer.

The chain recombines TRBV4-2 with TRBJ1-1; TRBD1 might be the D (5 bases). The germline CDR1 and CDR2 sequences are LGHNA and YNFKEQ. Trimming cost V 0 bases and J 1 base, with 12 bases left between them. The CDR3 consists of 16 residues. The CDR3 DNA reads as TGTGCCAGCAGCCAAGATCAGGGCAGGGAGAACACTGAAGCTTTCTTT. As protein: CASSQDQGRENTEAFF.

CDR3 bases: TGTGCCAGCAGTCGGGACAGTAGCAATCAGCCCCAGCATTTT. Encoded protein: CASSRDSSNQPQHF. This chain links TRBV28 with TRBJ1-5; 7 bases match TRBD1. The CDR3 loop spans 14 amino acids. Germline values: CDR1 MDHEN, CDR2 SYDVKM. The ends lost 5 bases at V and 0 bases at J; junction bases unmatched: 1.

The chain has TRBV6-1 and TRBJ2-1; TRBD1 agrees at 9 bases. Germline V gene lookup returns CDR1 MNHNS and CDR2 SASEGT. CDR3 length: 16 amino acids. V shed 2 bases, J shed 5 bases, and the junction held 7 bases outside the gene matches. The DNA for the CDR3 is TGTGCCAGCAGTGAAAGGACGGGACAGGGTAACAATGAGCAGTTCTTC. This gives the protein CASSERTGQGNNEQFF.